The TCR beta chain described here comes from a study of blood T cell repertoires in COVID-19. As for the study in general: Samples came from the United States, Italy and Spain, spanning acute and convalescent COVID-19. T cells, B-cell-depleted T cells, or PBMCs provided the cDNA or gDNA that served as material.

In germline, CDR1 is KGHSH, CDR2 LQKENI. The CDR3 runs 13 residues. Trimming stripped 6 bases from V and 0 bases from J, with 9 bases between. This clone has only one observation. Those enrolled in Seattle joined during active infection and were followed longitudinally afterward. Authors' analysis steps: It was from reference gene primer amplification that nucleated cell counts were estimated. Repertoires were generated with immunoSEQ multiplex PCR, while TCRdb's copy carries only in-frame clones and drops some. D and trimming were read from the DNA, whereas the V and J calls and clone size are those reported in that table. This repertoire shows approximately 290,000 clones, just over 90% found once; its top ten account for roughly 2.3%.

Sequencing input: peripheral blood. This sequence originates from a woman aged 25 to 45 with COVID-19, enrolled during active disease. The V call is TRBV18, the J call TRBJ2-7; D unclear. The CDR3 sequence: CASSAALSYEQYF. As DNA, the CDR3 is TGTGCCAGCTCGGCGGCGCTCTCCTACGAGCAGTACTTC.